One TCR beta chain is described in this entry. Original processing notes: It was from reference gene primer amplification that nucleated cell counts were estimated. The method was immunoSEQ multiplex PCR; TCRdb's version includes in-frame clones alone and lacks a portion of them. That table gives V, J and clone size, and the DNA gave D and trimming. This sample has around 300,000 clones, with approximately 83% found just once. These data come from a study of blood T cell repertoires in COVID-19. Germline values: CDR1 SGHAT, CDR2 FQNNGV. Trimming cost V 10 bases and J 6 bases; bases outside gene matches: 12. CDR3 length equals 15 residues.

Sequenced: peripheral blood. The origin of this receptor is a human donor in a cohort sampled during active COVID-19. J is TRBJ2-2 and V is TRBV11-2, with 9 bases that match TRBD2. CDR3 DNA sequence: TGTGCCACCGCCGGTGGGAGCGGGGGGTCCGGGGAGCTGTTTTTT. The encoded protein is CATAGGSGGSGELFF.